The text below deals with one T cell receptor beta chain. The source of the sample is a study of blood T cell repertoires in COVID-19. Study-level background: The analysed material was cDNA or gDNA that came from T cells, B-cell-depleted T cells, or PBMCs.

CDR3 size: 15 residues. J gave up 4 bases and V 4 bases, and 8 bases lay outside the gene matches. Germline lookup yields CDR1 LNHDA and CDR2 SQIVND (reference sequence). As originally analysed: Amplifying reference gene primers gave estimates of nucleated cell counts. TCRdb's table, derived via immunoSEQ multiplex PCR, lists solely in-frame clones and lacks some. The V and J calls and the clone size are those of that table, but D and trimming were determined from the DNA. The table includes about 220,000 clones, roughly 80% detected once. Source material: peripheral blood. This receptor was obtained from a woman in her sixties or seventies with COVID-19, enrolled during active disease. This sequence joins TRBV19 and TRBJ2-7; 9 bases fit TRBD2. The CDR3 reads CASSTGTSRQYEQYF. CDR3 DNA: TGTGCCAGTAGTACGGGGACTAGCAGACAGTACGAGCAGTACTTC.